A single sample is the source of the 16 T cell receptor beta chains below, sequenced in a study of shared clonotypes between healthy human individuals. This table comes from immunoSEQ multiplex PCR, and its TCRdb copy is limited to in-frame clones, with some not included. The sample holds about 1 million clones; about 76% are singletons and the top ten take 1.4%. Input material: memory CD4+ T cells sorted from blood. As to subset: CD45RA-negative fraction. These receptor sequences come from a man between 18 and 29 years old in good health.

V usage is TRBV4-1 and J usage is TRBJ2-3; D tentatively reads TRBD1 or TRBD2 (5 bases each). The CDR3 has 15 amino acids. The germline V gene has CDR1 MGHRA and CDR2 YSYEKL. V shed 4 bases and J shed 3 bases, with 14 bases lying between them. DNA of the CDR3: TGCGCCAGCAGCCGGTCACGGGGACCGACAGATACGCAGTATTTT. It encodes CASSRSRGPTDTQYF.

The V call is TRBV5-5, the J call TRBJ1-1; TRBD1 is a possible D gene (5 bases). Germline V CDR1 and CDR2: SGHKS, YYEKEE (reference sequence). This CDR3 is built from 14 residues. The ends were cut back, 4 bases at V and 1 base at J, with 11 bases in the middle. CDR3 residues: CASSMTVANTEAFF. The CDR3 nucleotides are TGTGCCAGCAGCATGACAGTGGCGAACACTGAAGCTTTCTTT.

This rearrangement joins TRBV15 to TRBJ1-5; no firm D call. The length of the CDR3 is 15 residues. Per the germline V gene, CDR1 is LNHNV and CDR2 is YYDKDF (reference sequence). Between the trimmed V and J ends, which lost 3 bases and 9 bases, there was a span of 18 bases. This CDR3 reads CATSSSRSEGRPQHF. The CDR3 region has the DNA TGTGCCACCAGCAGCTCGAGGAGCGAAGGGCGGCCCCAGCATTTT.

In regard to this clone: This specimen includes other DNA sequences encoding the same CDR3. The chain recombines TRBV6-5 with TRBJ2-5; D remains unclear. Germline values: CDR1 MNHEY, CDR2 SVGAGI. CDR3 length: 11 amino acids. V dropped 6 bases and J dropped 2 bases, with 4 bases sitting between them. Written as DNA, the CDR3 is TGTGCCAGCAGCCCACAAGAGACCCAGTACTTC. Translation: CASSPQETQYF.

The chain uses TRBV29-1 and TRBJ2-5, with a possible D match to TRBD1 (6 bases). V dropped 7 bases and J dropped 4 bases, with 13 bases sitting between them. The CDR3 loop spans 12 amino acids. From germline, CDR1 is SQVTM and CDR2 ANQGSEA. CDR3 DNA: TGCAGCGGAGGGGGTGGAGGAGAGACCCAGTACTTC. Its translation is CSGGGGGETQYF.

The J gene is TRBJ1-5, the V gene TRBV19, with D uncertain. Germline V lookup: CDR1 LNHDA, CDR2 SQIVND (reference sequence). This CDR3 has 13 amino acids. V lost 3 bases to trimming and J lost 6 bases, with 9 bases between them. The CDR3 here is CASSISMGQPQHF. For the CDR3, the DNA is TGTGCCAGTAGTATTTCTATGGGTCAGCCCCAGCATTTT.

The chain has TRBV6-6 and TRBJ2-7; D remains ambiguous. The V gene's germline CDR1 is MNHNY and CDR2 SVGAGI (reference sequence). The CDR3 runs to 13 residues. The V and J ends lost 5 bases and 1 base respectively, with 9 bases between them. The CDR3 coding sequence is TGTGCCAGCAGTCGGGCCGGATCCTACGAGCAGTACTTC. Translating gives CASSRAGSYEQYF.

This clone was detected once. The chain joins TRBV10-3 to TRBJ2-2; the match to TRBD1 covers 10 bases. The V segment lost 7 bases and the J segment 6 bases; nucleotides outside the gene matches: 8. Germline assignment: CDR1 ENHRY and CDR2 SYGVKD. This CDR3 is 15 amino acids long. CDR3 loop: CAITATGGAAGELFF. The CDR3 nucleotides read TGTGCCATCACAGCGACAGGGGGCGCGGCCGGGGAGCTGTTTTTT.

The rearrangement uses TRBV11-2 and TRBJ2-7, with TRBD2 matching over 7 bases. After removal of 3 bases from V and 5 bases from J, the junction contained 7 bases not matched to a gene. The CDR3 is made up of 14 amino acids. The germline V gene encodes CDR1 SGHAT and CDR2 FQNNGV. This chain's CDR3 is CASSLGGMVDEQYF. The CDR3 nucleotides read TGTGCCAGCAGCTTGGGGGGGATGGTCGACGAGCAGTACTTC.

J is TRBJ2-3 and V is TRBV6-5; D may correspond to TRBD1 or TRBD2 (5 bases each). The CDR3 length is 15 residues. V lost 2 bases and J lost 2, with 11 bases in between. The V gene's germline CDR1 is MNHEY and CDR2 SVGAGI. This CDR3 is CASSYVGRYTDTQYF. The CDR3, as DNA: TGTGCCAGCAGTTACGTGGGACGGTACACAGATACGCAGTATTTT.

Note on this clone: In the same sample, other DNA sequences code for this CDR3. The chain employs TRBV7-2 and TRBJ1-5; 7 bases align to TRBD1. Germline assignment: CDR1 SGHTA and CDR2 FQGNSA. The junction had 8 bases not matched to a gene; V was cut back by 5 bases and J by 7 bases. The CDR3 length is 14 residues. As DNA, the CDR3 is TGTGCCAGCAGCGCGACAGGGAGTAACCAGCCCCAGCATTTT. Protein: CASSATGSNQPQHF.

CDR3 bases: TGTGCAAGTCGCCTCCCCCTTCTCCTGAACACCGGGGAGCTGTTTTTT. Translated: CASRLPLLLNTGELFF. V and J are TRBV12-2 and TRBJ2-2; TRBD2 is the table's D call, not checked against the DNA. TRBV12-2 is assigned pseudogene status. The length of the CDR3 is 16 residues.

The chain links TRBV9 to TRBJ1-3; no firm D call. The length of the CDR3 is 15 residues. Germline CDR1 reads SGDLS; CDR2 reads YYNGEE. With 4 bases removed from V and 0 bases from J, the gap between germline ends came to 11 bases. The CDR3 sequence is CASSPEAASGNTIYF. CDR3 sequence (DNA): TGTGCCAGCAGCCCAGAGGCAGCCTCTGGAAACACCATATATTTT. The full variable domain, rest sourced from reference TRBV9 and TRBJ1-3, is DSGVTQTPKHLITATGQRVTLRCSPRSGDLSVYWYQQSLDQGLQFLIQYYNGEERAKGNILERFSAQQFPDLHSELNLSSLELGDSALYFCASSPEAASGNTIYFGEGSWLTVV.

This clone was seen many times. The same CDR3 can be traced to other DNA sequences in this sample. The CDR3 DNA follows: TGTGCCAGCAGCTTGGTGGGCGAGCAGTACTTC. Translation: CASSLVGEQYF. This chain links TRBV5-6 with TRBJ2-7; D gene unclear. Trimming took off 0 bases at V and 6 bases at J, with 4 bases between the two ends. The CDR3 is 11 amino acids. Germline V gives CDR1 SGHDT, CDR2 YYEEEE.

The chain has TRBV6-1 and TRBJ1-2; perhaps TRBD1 as D (5 bases). V was shortened by 2 bases and J by 8 bases, with 18 bases between the two germline ends. The CDR3 extends over 15 amino acids. Germline V CDR1 and CDR2: MNHNS, SASEGT. In DNA form, the CDR3 reads TGTGCCAGCAGTGAAAGGGTTGCGGGGCCTCGCGGCTACACCTTC. Translated: CASSERVAGPRGYTF.

This chain joins TRBV9 and TRBJ2-1; D is possibly TRBD1 (6 bases). Deletions cut 3 bases from V and 13 bases from J, with 14 bases between. The germline gives CDR1 SGDLS, CDR2 YYNGEE. The CDR3 spans 12 residues. The CDR3 DNA follows: TGTGCCAGCAGCGCAACTACAGGGCGTCAGTTCTTC. Protein: CASSATTGRQFF.